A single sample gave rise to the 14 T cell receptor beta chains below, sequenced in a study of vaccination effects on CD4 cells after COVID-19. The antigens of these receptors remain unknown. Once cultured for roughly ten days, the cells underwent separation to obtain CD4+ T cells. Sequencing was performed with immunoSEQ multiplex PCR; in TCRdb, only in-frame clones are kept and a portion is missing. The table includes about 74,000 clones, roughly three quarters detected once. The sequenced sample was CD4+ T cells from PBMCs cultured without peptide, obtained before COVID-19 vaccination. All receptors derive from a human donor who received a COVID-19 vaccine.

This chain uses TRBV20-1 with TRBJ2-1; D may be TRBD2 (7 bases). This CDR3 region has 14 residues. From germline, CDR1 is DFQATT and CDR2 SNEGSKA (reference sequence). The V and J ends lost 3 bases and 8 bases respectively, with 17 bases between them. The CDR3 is CSASSGGLRDEQFF. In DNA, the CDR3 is TGCAGTGCTAGTTCGGGGGGCCTACGGGATGAGCAGTTCTTC.

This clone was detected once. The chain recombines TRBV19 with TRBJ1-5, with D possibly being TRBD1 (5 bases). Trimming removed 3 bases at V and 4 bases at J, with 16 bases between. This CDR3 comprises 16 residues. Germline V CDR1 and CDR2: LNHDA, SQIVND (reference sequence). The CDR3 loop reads CASSMGRARLNQPQHF. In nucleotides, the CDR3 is TGTGCCAGTAGTATGGGCAGGGCCCGCCTAAATCAGCCCCAGCATTTT.

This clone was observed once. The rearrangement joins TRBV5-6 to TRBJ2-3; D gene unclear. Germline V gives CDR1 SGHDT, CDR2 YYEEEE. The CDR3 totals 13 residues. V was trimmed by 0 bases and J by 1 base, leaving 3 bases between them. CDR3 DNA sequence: TGTGCCAGCAGCTTGGCGGGCACAGATACGCAGTATTTT. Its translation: CASSLAGTDTQYF.

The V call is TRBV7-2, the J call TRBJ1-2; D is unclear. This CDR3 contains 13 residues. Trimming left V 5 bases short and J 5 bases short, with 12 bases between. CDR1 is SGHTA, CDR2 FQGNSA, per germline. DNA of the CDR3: TGTGCCAGCAGCCCGGATCGAGAGTATGGCTACACCTTC. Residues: CASSPDREYGYTF.

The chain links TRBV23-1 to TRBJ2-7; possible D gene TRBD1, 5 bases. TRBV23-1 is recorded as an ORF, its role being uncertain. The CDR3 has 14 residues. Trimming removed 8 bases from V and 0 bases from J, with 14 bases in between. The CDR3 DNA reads TGCGCCAGCTTCACAGGACGGAGCTCCTACGAGCAGTACGTC. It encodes CASFTGRSSYEQYV.

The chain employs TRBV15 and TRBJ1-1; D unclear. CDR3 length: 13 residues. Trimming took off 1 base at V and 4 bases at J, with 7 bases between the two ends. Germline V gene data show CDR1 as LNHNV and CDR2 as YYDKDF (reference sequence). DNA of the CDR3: TGTGCCACCAGCAGAGGGTTAACCACTGAAGCTTTCTTT. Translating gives CATSRGLTTEAFF.

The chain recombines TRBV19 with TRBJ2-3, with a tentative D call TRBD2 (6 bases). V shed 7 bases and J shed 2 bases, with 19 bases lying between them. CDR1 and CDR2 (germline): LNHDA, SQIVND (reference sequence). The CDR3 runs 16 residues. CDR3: CASNRGGTPPTDTQYF. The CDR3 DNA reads TGTGCCAGTAATCGCGGCGGGACTCCTCCCACAGATACGCAGTATTTT.

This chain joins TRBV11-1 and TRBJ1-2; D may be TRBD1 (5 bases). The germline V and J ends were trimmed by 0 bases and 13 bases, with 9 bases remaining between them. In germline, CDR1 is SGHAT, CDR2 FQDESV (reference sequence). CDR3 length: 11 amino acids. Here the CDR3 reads CASSLAGPSTF. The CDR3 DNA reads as TGTGCCAGCAGCTTAGCGGGGCCGAGCACCTTC.

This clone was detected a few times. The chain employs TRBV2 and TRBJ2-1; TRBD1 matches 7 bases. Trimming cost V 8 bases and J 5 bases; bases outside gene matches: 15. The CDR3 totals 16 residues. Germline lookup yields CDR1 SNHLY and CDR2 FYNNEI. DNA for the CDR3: TGTGCCAGCGGGGCCAGCAGGCCTACAGGGGACAATGAGCAGTTCTTC. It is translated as CASGASRPTGDNEQFF.

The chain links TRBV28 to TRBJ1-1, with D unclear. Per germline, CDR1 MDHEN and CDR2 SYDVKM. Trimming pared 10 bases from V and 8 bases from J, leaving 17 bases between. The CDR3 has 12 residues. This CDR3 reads CATNPRGVEAFF. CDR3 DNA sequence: TGTGCCACCAACCCCCGCGGAGTGGAAGCTTTCTTT.

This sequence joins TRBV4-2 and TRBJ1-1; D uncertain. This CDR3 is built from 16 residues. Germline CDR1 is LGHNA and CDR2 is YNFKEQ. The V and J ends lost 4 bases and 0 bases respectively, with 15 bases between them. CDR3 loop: CASSPLRGEVNTEAFF. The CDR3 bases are TGTGCCAGCAGCCCCTTGCGCGGAGAAGTGAACACTGAAGCTTTCTTT.

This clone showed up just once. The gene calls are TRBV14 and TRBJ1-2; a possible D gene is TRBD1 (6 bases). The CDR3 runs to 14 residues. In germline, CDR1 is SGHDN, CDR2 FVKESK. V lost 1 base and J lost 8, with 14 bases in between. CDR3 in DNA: TGTGCCAGCAGCCAAGCCTTCCCTGGGGGCGGCTACACCTTC. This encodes CASSQAFPGGGYTF. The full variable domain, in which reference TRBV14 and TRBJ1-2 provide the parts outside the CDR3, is EAGVTQFPSHSVIEKGQTVTLRCDPISGHDNLYWYRRVMGKEIKFLLHFVKESKQDESGMPNNRFLAERTGGTYSTLKVQPAELEDSGVYFCASSQAFPGGGYTFGSGTRLTVV.

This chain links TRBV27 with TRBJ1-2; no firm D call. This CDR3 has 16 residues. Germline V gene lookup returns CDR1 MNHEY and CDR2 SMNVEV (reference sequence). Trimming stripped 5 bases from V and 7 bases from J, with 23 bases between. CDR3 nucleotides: TGTGCCAGCAGTCCCCAAGCTCTTCCGGGAGAGAGTGGCTACACCTTC. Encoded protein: CASSPQALPGESGYTF.

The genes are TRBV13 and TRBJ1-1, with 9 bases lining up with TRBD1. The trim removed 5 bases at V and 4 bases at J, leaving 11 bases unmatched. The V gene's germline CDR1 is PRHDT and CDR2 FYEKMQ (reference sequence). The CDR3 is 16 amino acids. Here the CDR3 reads CASSALYRGPFTEAFF. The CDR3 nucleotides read TGTGCCAGCAGCGCGCTCTACAGGGGGCCATTCACTGAAGCTTTCTTT. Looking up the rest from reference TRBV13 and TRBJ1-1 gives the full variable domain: AAGVIQSPRHLIKEKRETATLKCYPIPRHDTVYWYQQGPGQDPQFLISFYEKMQSDKGSIPDRFSAQQFSDYHSELNMSSLELGDSALYFCASSALYRGPFTEAFFGQGTRLTVV.